This is a list of T cell receptor beta chains from one sample in a study of vaccination effects on CD4 cells after COVID-19. TCRdb keeps only in-frame clones here, not all; method: immunoSEQ multiplex PCR. The sample shows over 50,000 clones, roughly 76% of them seen only once. Their antigens remain unidentified. The sample was CD4+ T cells from PBMCs cultured with HCoV-229E spike peptides, taken before COVID-19 vaccination. The receptors shown here come from a human donor who received a COVID-19 vaccine. Both conserved end residues are part of each CDR3. The order of the fields is J gene, clone size, D gene, V gene, CDR3 DNA, CDR3 protein. The D gene is left open where the match is weak. A clone size is listed for some rows: how often the clone was seen (once, few, many), or a class if it is expanded.

j_gene: TRBJ1-5; abundance: .; d_gene: .; v_gene: TRBV12-5; CDR3nt: TGTGCTAGTGGTTTAGACAGGACGGATAATAGCAATCAGCCCCAGCATTTT; CDR3aa: CASGLDRTDNSNQPQHF
j_gene: TRBJ2-6; abundance: few; d_gene: .; v_gene: TRBV7-2; CDR3nt: TGTGCCAGCAGACCTGCCTTCTCTGGGGCCAACGTCCTGACTTTC; CDR3aa: CASRPAFSGANVLTF
j_gene: TRBJ2-4; abundance: .; d_gene: TRBD1; v_gene: TRBV24-1; CDR3nt: TGTGCCACCAGTGACTCCACAGGGGGACCAGCCAAAAACATTCAGTACTTC; CDR3aa: CATSDSTGGPAKNIQYF
j_gene: TRBJ2-5; abundance: .; d_gene: .; v_gene: TRBV6-5; CDR3nt: TGTGCCAGCAGTTATAGGTCGGGCCTAGAGACCCAGTACTTC; CDR3aa: CASSYRSGLETQYF
j_gene: TRBJ2-5; abundance: .; d_gene: .; v_gene: TRBV5-8; CDR3nt: TGTGCCAGCAGCTTATTTGAGGTGGCCCAGTACTTC; CDR3aa: CASSLFEVAQYF
j_gene: TRBJ1-2; abundance: .; d_gene: .; v_gene: TRBV7-9; CDR3nt: TGTGCCAGCAGCCACCGGGCGATTAACTATGGCTACACCTTC; CDR3aa: CASSHRAINYGYTF
j_gene: TRBJ1-4; abundance: once; d_gene: .; v_gene: TRBV25-1; CDR3nt: TGTGCCAGCAGTCGACAGGATAGAATGGAAAAACTGTTTTTT; CDR3aa: CASSRQDRMEKLFF
j_gene: TRBJ2-4; abundance: .; d_gene: .; v_gene: TRBV6-1; CDR3nt: TGTGCCAGCAGTGAAAACAGAGACAAAAACATTCAGTACTTC; CDR3aa: CASSENRDKNIQYF
j_gene: TRBJ1-2; abundance: .; d_gene: .; v_gene: TRBV6-5; CDR3nt: TGTGCCAGCAGGGGGGACGGCTATGGCTACACCTTC; CDR3aa: CASRGDGYGYTF
j_gene: TRBJ2-5; abundance: .; d_gene: .; v_gene: TRBV20-1; CDR3nt: TGCAGTGCTAGTGGGAGAGAAGAGACCCAGTACTTC; CDR3aa: CSASGREETQYF
j_gene: TRBJ2-5; abundance: .; d_gene: TRBD2; v_gene: TRBV10-2; CDR3nt: TGCGCCAGCAGTGTCCATGCCGGGGAGCGGGGGAAGGAGACCCAGTACTTC; CDR3aa: CASSVHAGERGKETQYF
j_gene: TRBJ1-5; abundance: .; d_gene: .; v_gene: TRBV5-6; CDR3nt: TGTGCCAGCAGCTTGACAGGGAGTCAGCCCCAGCATTTT; CDR3aa: CASSLTGSQPQHF
j_gene: TRBJ1-3; abundance: .; d_gene: .; v_gene: TRBV28; CDR3nt: TGTGCCAGCAGCGGCCATAGGACGGGAGAACCAGAGAACACCATATATTTT; CDR3aa: CASSGHRTGEPENTIYF
j_gene: TRBJ1-6; abundance: .; d_gene: .; v_gene: TRBV3-1/TRBV3-2; CDR3nt: TGTGCCAGCAGCCTAGATACATCACCCCTCCACTTT; CDR3aa: CASSLDTSPLHF
j_gene: TRBJ1-2; abundance: .; d_gene: .; v_gene: TRBV12-3/TRBV12-4; CDR3nt: TGTGCCAGCAGGGACACCCTTAGCGCTGGCTACACCTTC; CDR3aa: CASRDTLSAGYTF
j_gene: TRBJ1-5; abundance: .; d_gene: .; v_gene: TRBV28; CDR3nt: TGTGCCAGCAGTTTCCCAGGCAATCAGCCCCAGCATTTT; CDR3aa: CASSFPGNQPQHF
j_gene: TRBJ1-2; abundance: .; d_gene: .; v_gene: TRBV3-1/TRBV3-2; CDR3nt: TGTGCCAGCAGCCAGAACCGGGACAAATACTACACCTTC; CDR3aa: CASSQNRDKYYTF
j_gene: TRBJ1-3; abundance: .; d_gene: .; v_gene: TRBV9; CDR3nt: TGTGCCAGCAGCGTAGGCAGCTCTGGAAACACCATATATTTT; CDR3aa: CASSVGSSGNTIYF